What follows are 5 T cell receptor beta chains derived from one specimen sequenced in a study of Ad26.COV2.S vaccination and SARS-CoV-2 variants. Data came from immunoSEQ multiplex PCR; TCRdb stores just in-frame clones and leaves some out. The profile covers some 350,000 clones, with 92% appearing a single time and 3% to 5% taken by the ten largest. This specimen was peripheral blood, taken after recovery from COVID-19. The receptor source for this set is a human donor who had recovered from COVID-19.

As regards this clone: The sample contains more than one DNA sequence encoding this CDR3. The chain is built from TRBV5-1 and TRBJ2-7, with TRBD2 matching 10 bases. V lost 0 bases to trimming and J lost 4 bases; unmatched junction nucleotides: 4. The CDR3 contains 15 residues. Germline-derived CDR1 and CDR2 are SGHRS and YFSETQ. The CDR3 spells CASSLGAGGRYEQYF. CDR3 coding DNA: TGCGCCAGCAGCTTGGGAGCGGGGGGGAGGTACGAGCAGTACTTC.

This chain links TRBV11-2 with TRBJ2-1, with D maybe TRBD2 (6 bases). V shed 4 bases and J shed 10 bases, with 11 bases lying between them. There are 12 residues in the CDR3. Germline CDR1 and CDR2: SGHAT and FQNNGV. The CDR3 reads CASSSRSGEQFF. CDR3 bases: TGTGCCAGCAGCTCGCGTAGCGGCGAGCAGTTCTTC.

The chain combines TRBV9 with TRBJ2-6; D gene unclear. Germline CDR1 SGDLS, CDR2 YYNGEE. The CDR3 has 15 amino acids. Trimming cost V 6 bases and J 0 bases, with 10 bases left between them. The CDR3 loop is CASNRRSSGANVLTF. The CDR3 coding sequence is TGTGCCAGCAATCGCCGGAGCTCTGGGGCCAACGTCCTGACTTTC.

The gene calls are TRBV6-2 or TRBV6-3 and TRBJ1-4; 9 nucleotides line up with TRBD1. Per the germline V gene, CDR1 is MNHEY and CDR2 is SVGEGT. The CDR3 totals 15 residues. Trimming took 4 bases from V and 3 from J; bases not matched to a gene: 3. CDR3: CASSSHRGPNEKLFF. CDR3 DNA sequence: TGTGCCAGCAGTTCCCACAGGGGGCCTAATGAAAAACTGTTTTTT.

V gene TRBV7-6 combines with J gene TRBJ2-2, with 8 bases fitting TRBD1. CDR1 and CDR2 (germline): SGHVS, FNYEAQ. This CDR3 region has 16 residues. V lost 5 bases and J lost 0; bases outside the gene matches: 5. The CDR3 here is CASSPKQGANTGELFF. Here the CDR3 DNA reads TGTGCCAGCAGCCCGAAACAGGGGGCGAACACCGGGGAGCTGTTTTTT.